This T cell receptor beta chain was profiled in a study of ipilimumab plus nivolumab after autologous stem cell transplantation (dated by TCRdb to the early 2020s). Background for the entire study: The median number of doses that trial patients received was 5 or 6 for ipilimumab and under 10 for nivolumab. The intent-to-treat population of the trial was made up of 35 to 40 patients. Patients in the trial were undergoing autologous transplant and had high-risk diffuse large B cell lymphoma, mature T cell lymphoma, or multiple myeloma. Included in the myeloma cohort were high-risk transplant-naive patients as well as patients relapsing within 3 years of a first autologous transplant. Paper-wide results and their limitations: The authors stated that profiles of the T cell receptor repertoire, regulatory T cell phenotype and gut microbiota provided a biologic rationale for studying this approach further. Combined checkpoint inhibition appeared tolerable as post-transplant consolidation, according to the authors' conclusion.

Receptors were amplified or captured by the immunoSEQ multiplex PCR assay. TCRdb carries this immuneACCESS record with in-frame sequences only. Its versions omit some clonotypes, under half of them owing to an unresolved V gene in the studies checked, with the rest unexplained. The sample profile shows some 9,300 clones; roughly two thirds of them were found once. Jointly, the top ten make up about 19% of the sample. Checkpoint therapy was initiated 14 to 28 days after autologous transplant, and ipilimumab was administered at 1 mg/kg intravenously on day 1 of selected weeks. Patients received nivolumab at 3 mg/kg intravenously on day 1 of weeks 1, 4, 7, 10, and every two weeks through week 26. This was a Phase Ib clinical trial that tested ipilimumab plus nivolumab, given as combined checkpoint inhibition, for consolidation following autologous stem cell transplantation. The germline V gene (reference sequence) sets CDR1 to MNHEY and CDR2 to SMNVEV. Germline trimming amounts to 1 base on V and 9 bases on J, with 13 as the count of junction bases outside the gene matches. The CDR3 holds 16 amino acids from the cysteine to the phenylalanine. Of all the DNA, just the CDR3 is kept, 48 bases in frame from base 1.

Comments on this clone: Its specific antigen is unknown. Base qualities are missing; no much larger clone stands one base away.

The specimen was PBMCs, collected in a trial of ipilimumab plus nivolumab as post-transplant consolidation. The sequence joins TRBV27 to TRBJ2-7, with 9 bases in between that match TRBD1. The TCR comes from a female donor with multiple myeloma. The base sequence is TGTGCCAGCAGTTTATTTCCGGCAGGACAGGGGCGTGCGCAGTACTTC. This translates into CASSLFPAGQGRAQYF.